The rows below give T cell receptor beta chains drawn from one sample of a study of blood T cell repertoires in COVID-19. Sequenced by immunoSEQ multiplex PCR; TCRdb stores in-frame clones only, minus some. The sample has tens of thousands of clones; more than 80% are singletons. The sample was peripheral blood. These receptors were taken from a man between 60 and 75 years old with acute or convalescent COVID-19. Both conserved end residues are trimmed from each CDR3. Each record gives: J gene, V gene, CDR3 protein.

J: TRBJ1-4; V: TRBV2; CDR3: ASRAGATNEKLF
J: TRBJ2-2; V: TRBV6-5; CDR3: ASRGTTTGELF
J: TRBJ2-1; V: TRBV6-6; CDR3: ASNLRGGAGEQF
J: TRBJ2-5; V: TRBV11-2; CDR3: ASSPGTSSPFGETQY
J: TRBJ2-7; V: TRBV11-2; CDR3: ASSLVGDSYEQY
J: TRBJ1-6; V: TRBV14; CDR3: ASSRMGQGNNSPLH
J: TRBJ2-3; V: TRBV30; CDR3: ALGSGGADTQY
J: TRBJ2-1; V: TRBV7-2; CDR3: ASSLDPAGGPDEQF
J: TRBJ1-4; V: TRBV3-1/TRBV3-2; CDR3: ASSTTGGLNEKLF
J: TRBJ2-7; V: TRBV19; CDR3: ASSIGAGWARRTYEQY
J: TRBJ2-1; V: TRBV7-2; CDR3: ASSLVSWGGNEQF
J: TRBJ2-7; V: TRBV16; CDR3: ASSLMDRTYEQY
J: TRBJ1-1; V: TRBV19; CDR3: ASLQTPRTNTEAF
J: TRBJ2-7; V: TRBV27; CDR3: ASSLSYRGEQY
J: TRBJ2-1; V: TRBV4-1; CDR3: ASSYTISYNEQF
J: TRBJ1-1; V: TRBV12-3/TRBV12-4; CDR3: ASSFPGSEAF